This T cell receptor (beta chain) was documented in a study of T cell clones after liver transplantation. For the study at large: TCRbeta sequencing after a pre-transplant mixed lymphocyte reaction identified graft-donor-reactive clones, later tracked in post-transplant blood. Regarding the study as a whole: A larger donor-reactive than third-party decline suggested partial antigen-specific deletion.

CDR1 is SGHAT, CDR2 FQNNGV, per germline. V was clipped by 1 base and J by 7 bases, with 16 bases between them. The CDR3 has 16 amino acids. With respect to this clone: What it binds is not known.

Clones were read by immunoSEQ multiplex PCR, and TCRdb kept only the in-frame ones, dropping some. The data show about 6,200 clones, roughly three quarters seen once. The J gene is TRBJ1-4, the V gene TRBV11-2; weak D call: TRBD1 (6 bases). This receptor was taken from a human patient who received a liver transplant. Some T cells may trace back to the graft donor. The sample here was CD8+ T cells from blood, taken 45 to 47 months after liver transplant. CDR3 residues: CASSLVHQGRGEKLFF. The CDR3 DNA is TGTGCCAGCAGCTTAGTTCATCAGGGGCGCGGTGAAAAACTGTTTTTT.